This TCR beta chain stems from a study of cytomegalovirus exposure and HLA in healthy donors. The CDR3 is 14 residues long. Germline lookup yields CDR1 SGHNT and CDR2 YYREEE (reference sequence). With 60 Vbeta and 13 Jbeta primers, the PCR was carried out. Some clones are missing from TCRdb's copy, which holds only in-frame ones; the method was immunoSEQ multiplex PCR. This table has about 130,000 clones, roughly 75% appearing once. The chain uses TRBV5-4 and TRBJ2-5; 9 bases agree with TRBD1. The J call may be incorrect, as the DNA end agrees better with TRBJ2-7. The clonotype comes from a female donor in good health and CMV-seronegative. The sample consisted of PBMCs. As DNA, the CDR3 is TGTGCCAGCAGGGCGGACAGGGGCCCATACGAGCAGTACTTC. Translated, it gives CASRADRGPYEQYF.